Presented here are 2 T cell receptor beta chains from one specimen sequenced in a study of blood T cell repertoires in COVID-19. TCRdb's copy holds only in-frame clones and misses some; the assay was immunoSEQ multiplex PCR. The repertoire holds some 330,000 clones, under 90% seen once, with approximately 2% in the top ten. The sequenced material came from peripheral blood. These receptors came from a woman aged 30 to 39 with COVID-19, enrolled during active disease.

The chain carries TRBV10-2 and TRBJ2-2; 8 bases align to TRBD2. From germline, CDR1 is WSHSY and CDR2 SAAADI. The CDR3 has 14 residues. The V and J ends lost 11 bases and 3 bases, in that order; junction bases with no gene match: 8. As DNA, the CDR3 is TGCGCCCACAGGCCCGGGGGGGACACCGGGGAGCTGTTTTTT. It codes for CAHRPGGDTGELFF.

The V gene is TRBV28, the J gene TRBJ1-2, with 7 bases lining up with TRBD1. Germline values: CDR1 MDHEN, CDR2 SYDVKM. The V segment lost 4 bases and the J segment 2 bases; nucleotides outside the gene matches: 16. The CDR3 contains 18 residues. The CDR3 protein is CASSSSRQGPKLNYGYTF. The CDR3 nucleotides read TGTGCCAGCAGTTCCAGTCGACAGGGTCCCAAACTCAACTATGGCTACACCTTC.